These T cell receptor beta chains were read from a single sample in a study of Ad26.COV2.S vaccination and SARS-CoV-2 variants. The repertoire was sequenced with immunoSEQ multiplex PCR; TCRdb's copy has only in-frame clones and lacks some. This sample has around 350,000 clones; roughly 81% occur once, and the top ten carry roughly 3.5%. The sample consisted of peripheral blood, taken in a trial of Ad26.COV2.S vaccine versus placebo. The receptors derive from a person between 18 and 65 years old who received the Ad26.COV2.S COVID-19 vaccine or a placebo. The CDR3 runs from the conserved cysteine through the conserved F or W. A D gene is named only where the DNA matches it firmly. Clone size is shown for a subset of rows, as once, few, many or a class of expanded clone.

clone_size	j_call	cdr3_length	d_call	v_call	cdr3_aa	cdr3_nt
.	TRBJ1-6	15	TRBD1	TRBV4-3	CASSRAGTGNSPLHF	TGCGCCAGCAGCCGGGCCGGGACAGGGAACTCACCCCTCCACTTT
.	TRBJ1-6	15	.	TRBV7-2	CASSTASTGNSPLHF	TGTGCCAGCAGCACCGCCAGTACAGGGAATTCACCCCTCCACTTT
.	TRBJ2-1	16	TRBD2	TRBV10-1	CASSVLERGPHNEQFF	TGCGCCAGCAGTGTGCTAGAGCGGGGACCTCACAATGAGCAGTTCTTC
.	TRBJ1-6	13	.	TRBV7-6	CASSNSYNSPLHF	TGTGCCAGCAGTAACAGTTATAATTCACCCCTCCACTTT
.	TRBJ2-3	14	TRBD2	TRBV24-1	CATGGSGSIDTQYF	TGTGCCACCGGGGGTAGCGGGAGTATAGATACGCAGTATTTT
.	TRBJ1-2	13	TRBD1	TRBV30	CAWSTGQGDGYTF	TGTGCCTGGAGTACGGGACAGGGGGATGGCTACACCTTC
.	TRBJ2-1	15	.	TRBV5-5	CASSTQGSSYNEQFF	TGTGCCAGCAGCACCCAGGGGTCCTCCTACAATGAGCAGTTCTTC
.	TRBJ2-7	14	TRBD1	TRBV5-6	CASSLGQGAHEQYF	TGTGCCAGCAGCTTGGGTCAGGGGGCCCACGAGCAGTACTTC
.	TRBJ2-2	16	.	TRBV27	CASSPIRLGNTGELFF	TGTGCCAGCAGTCCAATCAGGCTGGGGAACACCGGGGAGCTGTTTTTT
.	TRBJ2-7	11	.	TRBV6-2/TRBV6-3	CASSSSRVQYF	TGTGCCAGCAGTTCGTCCAGGGTGCAGTACTTC
.	TRBJ1-2	14	.	TRBV3-1/TRBV3-2	CASRLAVGDYGYTF	TGTGCCAGCAGGTTGGCGGTAGGGGACTATGGCTACACCTTC
.	TRBJ1-6	14	.	TRBV28	CASSFRPYNSPLHF	TGTGCCAGCAGTTTTAGACCTTATAATTCACCCCTCCACTTT
.	TRBJ2-5	15	TRBD1	TRBV5-1	CASSYTDRRGETQYF	TGCGCCAGCAGCTATACGGACAGGCGAGGGGAGACCCAGTACTTC
few	TRBJ1-4	14	.	TRBV7-9	CASSLLGTNEKLFF	TGTGCCAGCAGCTTACTAGGGACTAATGAAAAACTGTTTTTT
.	TRBJ2-2	16	TRBD2	TRBV19	CASSIVTGGYTGELFF	TGTGCCAGTAGTATCGTGACGGGAGGGTACACCGGGGAGCTGTTTTTT
.	TRBJ2-6	17	.	TRBV3-1/TRBV3-2	CASSPTGGAIGANVLTF	TGTGCCAGCAGCCCGACGGGGGGCGCGATTGGGGCCAACGTCCTGACTTTC
.	TRBJ1-2	13	TRBD1	TRBV7-8	CASSYGTGDGYTF	TGTGCCAGCAGCTATGGGACAGGGGATGGCTACACCTTC
.	TRBJ2-5	15	TRBD1	TRBV10-3	CAIGPGQGVSETQYF	TGTGCCATCGGGCCGGGACAGGGGGTATCGGAGACCCAGTACTTC